Below, 10 T cell receptor beta chains from the same sample are listed, as sequenced in a study of T cell responses to AZD1222 COVID-19 vaccine. The table came from immunoSEQ multiplex PCR; TCRdb's copy has only in-frame clones and leaves some out. This sample has approximately 99,000 clones, with approximately 90% found just once. Source: peripheral blood, taken on day 0 of AZD1222 vaccination. These TCRs come from an adult in good health.

V is TRBV7-9 and J is TRBJ2-2; D is perhaps TRBD2 (5 bases). Germline-derived CDR1 and CDR2 are SEHNR and FQNEAQ (reference sequence). CDR3 size: 16 residues. Trimming removed 5 bases at V and 3 bases at J, with 16 bases between. The CDR3 DNA reads as TGTGCCAGCAGCGGTTTGGGAGTTGGACACACCGGGGAGCTGTTTTTT. It yields the protein CASSGLGVGHTGELFF.

The DNA of the CDR3 is TGTGCCTGGTCTCAGGGCGATGAGCAGTTCTTC. It encodes CAWSQGDEQFF. The chain carries TRBV30 and TRBJ2-1; tentatively, D is TRBD1 (5 bases). Trimming cost V 5 bases and J 8 bases, with 10 bases left between them. The CDR3 covers 11 residues. Germline V gene lookup returns CDR1 GTSNPN and CDR2 SVGIG (reference sequence).

This clone was seen a single time. The rearrangement links TRBV5-8 to TRBJ1-2, with D unclear. V dropped 7 bases and J dropped 5 bases, with 15 bases sitting between them. The CDR3 consists of 13 residues. Germline assignment: CDR1 SGHTS and CDR2 YDEGEE. Here the CDR3 DNA reads TGTGCCAGCCGGCGGTGGCCGGAATATGGCTACACCTTC. It encodes CASRRWPEYGYTF.

The chain has TRBV12-5 and TRBJ1-3; TRBD1 aligns across 7 bases. The trim removed 5 bases at V and 6 bases at J, leaving 13 bases unmatched. The CDR3 has 16 residues. The germline gives CDR1 LGHNT, CDR2 FRNRAP. The CDR3 loop is CASGPRTGLLPNTIYF. As DNA, the CDR3 is TGTGCTAGTGGTCCCCGGACAGGACTACTGCCAAACACCATATATTTT.

This sequence joins TRBV7-9 and TRBJ1-1, with no clear D. V was shortened by 2 bases and J by 5 bases, with 9 bases between the two germline ends. The CDR3 loop spans 13 amino acids. Germline-derived CDR1 and CDR2 are SEHNR and FQNEAQ (reference sequence). Written as DNA, the CDR3 is TGTGCCAGCAGCTTAAATGCCGGAACTGAAGCTTTCTTT. It yields the protein CASSLNAGTEAFF.

The chain combines TRBV5-4 with TRBJ1-1, with TRBD1 identical over 8 bases. This CDR3 comprises 14 residues. From germline, CDR1 is SGHNT and CDR2 YYREEE (reference sequence). V lost 3 bases and J lost 5; bases outside the gene matches: 6. The CDR3 here is CASSWTGPKTEAFF. The CDR3 DNA is TGTGCCAGCAGCTGGACAGGGCCCAAGACTGAAGCTTTCTTT.

This clone was counted a few times. The V call is TRBV4-2, the J call TRBJ2-5, with TRBD1 as a possible D gene (6 bases). The CDR3 loop spans 15 amino acids. Germline V gene lookup returns CDR1 LGHNA and CDR2 YNFKEQ. The V gene lost 1 base and the J gene lost 5 bases, with 14 bases spanning the gap. The CDR3 loop is CASSQVTGAGETQYF. CDR3 bases: TGTGCCAGCAGCCAAGTGACAGGCGCAGGGGAGACCCAGTACTTC.

As to this clone: The sample has other DNA sequences that encode this CDR3 too. The J gene is TRBJ1-5, the V gene TRBV9; tentatively, D is TRBD1 (6 bases). The CDR3 totals 14 residues. Trimming stripped 2 bases from V and 2 bases from J, with 8 bases between. Germline CDR1 reads SGDLS; CDR2 reads YYNGEE. Here the CDR3 reads CASSVEGGNQPQHF. As DNA, the CDR3 is TGTGCCAGCAGCGTGGAGGGGGGCAATCAGCCCCAGCATTTT.

The chain couples TRBV11-3 to TRBJ1-5; D is perhaps TRBD1 (5 bases). The CDR3 length is 13 residues. Trimming shortened V by 5 bases and J by 7 bases, and 12 bases separated the two germline ends. CDR1 and CDR2 (germline): SGHNT, YENEEA. This chain's CDR3 is CASSIRVGQPQHF. The CDR3 DNA is TGTGCCAGCAGCATCAGGGTAGGGCAGCCCCAGCATTTT.

V is TRBV7-6 and J is TRBJ2-7; weak D call: TRBD2 (5 bases). Germline CDR1 reads SGHVS; CDR2 reads FNYEAQ. V gave up 5 bases and J gave up 0 bases, with 14 bases separating them. The CDR3 has 15 amino acids. The CDR3 protein is CASSPEEDSSYEQYF. CDR3 coding DNA: TGTGCCAGCAGCCCAGAGGAGGATTCCTCCTACGAGCAGTACTTC. The whole variable domain, filled in from reference TRBV7-6 and TRBJ2-7, reads GAGVSQSPRYKVTKRGQDVALRCDPISGHVSLYWYRQALGQGPEFLTYFNYEAQQDKSGLPNDRFSAERPEGSISTLTIQRTEQRDSAMYRCASSPEEDSSYEQYFGPGTRLTVT.